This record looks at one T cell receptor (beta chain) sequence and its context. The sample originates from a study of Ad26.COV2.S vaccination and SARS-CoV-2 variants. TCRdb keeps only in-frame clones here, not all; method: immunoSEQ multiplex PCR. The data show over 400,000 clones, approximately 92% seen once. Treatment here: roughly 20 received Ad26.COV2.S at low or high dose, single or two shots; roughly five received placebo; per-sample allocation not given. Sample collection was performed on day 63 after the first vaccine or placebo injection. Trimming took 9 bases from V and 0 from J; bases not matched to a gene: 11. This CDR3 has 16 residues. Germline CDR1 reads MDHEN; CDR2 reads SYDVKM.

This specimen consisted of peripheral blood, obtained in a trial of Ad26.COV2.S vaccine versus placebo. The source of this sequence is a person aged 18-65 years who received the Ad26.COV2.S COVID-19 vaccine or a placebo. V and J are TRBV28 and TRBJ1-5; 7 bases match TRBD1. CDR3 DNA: TGTGCCAGTATACAGGGGACAGCTTATAGCAATCAGCCCCAGCATTTT. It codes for CASIQGTAYSNQPQHF.